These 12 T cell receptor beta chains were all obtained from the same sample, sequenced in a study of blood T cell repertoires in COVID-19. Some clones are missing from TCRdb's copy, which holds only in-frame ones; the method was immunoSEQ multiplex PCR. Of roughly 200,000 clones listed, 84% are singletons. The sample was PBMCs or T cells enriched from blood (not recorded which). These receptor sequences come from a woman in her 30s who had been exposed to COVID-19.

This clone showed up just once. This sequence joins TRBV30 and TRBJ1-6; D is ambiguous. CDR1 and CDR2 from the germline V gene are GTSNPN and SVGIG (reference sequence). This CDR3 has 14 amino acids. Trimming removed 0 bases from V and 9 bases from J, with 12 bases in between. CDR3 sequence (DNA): TGTGCCTGGAGTGTCTCGGTCGAGGGTTCACCCCTCCACTTT. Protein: CAWSVSVEGSPLHF.

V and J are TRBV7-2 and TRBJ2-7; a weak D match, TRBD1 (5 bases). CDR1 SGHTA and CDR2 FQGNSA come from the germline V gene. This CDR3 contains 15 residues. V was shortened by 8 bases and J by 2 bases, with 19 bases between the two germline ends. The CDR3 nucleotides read TGTGCCAGCGCAGACCTGACAGCCCAGACCTACGAGCAGTACTTC. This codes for CASADLTAQTYEQYF.

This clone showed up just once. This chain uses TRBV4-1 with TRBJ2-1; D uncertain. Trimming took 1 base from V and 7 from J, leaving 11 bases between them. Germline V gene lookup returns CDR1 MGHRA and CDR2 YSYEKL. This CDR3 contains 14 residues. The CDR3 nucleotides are TGCGCCAGCAGCCAAGGTCAGACGGAGAATGAGCAGTTCTTC. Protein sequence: CASSQGQTENEQFF.

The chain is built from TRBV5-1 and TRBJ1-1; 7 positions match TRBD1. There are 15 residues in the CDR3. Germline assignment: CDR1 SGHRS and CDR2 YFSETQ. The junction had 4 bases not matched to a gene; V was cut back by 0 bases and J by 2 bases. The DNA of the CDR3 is TGCGCCAGCAGCTTGGCCGGGACAGAAAACACTGAAGCTTTCTTT. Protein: CASSLAGTENTEAFF.

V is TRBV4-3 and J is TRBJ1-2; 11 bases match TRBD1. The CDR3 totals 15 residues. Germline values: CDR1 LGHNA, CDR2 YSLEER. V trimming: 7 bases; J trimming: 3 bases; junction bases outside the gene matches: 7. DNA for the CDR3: TGCGCCAGCACTGCCGGGACAGGGGGGCACTATGGCTACACCTTC. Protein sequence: CASTAGTGGHYGYTF.

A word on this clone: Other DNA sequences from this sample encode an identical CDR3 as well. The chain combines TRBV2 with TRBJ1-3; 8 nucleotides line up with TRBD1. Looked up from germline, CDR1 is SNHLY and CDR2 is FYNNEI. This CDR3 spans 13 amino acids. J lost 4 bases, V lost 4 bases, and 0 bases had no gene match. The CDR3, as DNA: TGTGCCAGCAGTGGGACAGGGGGAAACACCATATATTTT. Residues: CASSGTGGNTIYF.

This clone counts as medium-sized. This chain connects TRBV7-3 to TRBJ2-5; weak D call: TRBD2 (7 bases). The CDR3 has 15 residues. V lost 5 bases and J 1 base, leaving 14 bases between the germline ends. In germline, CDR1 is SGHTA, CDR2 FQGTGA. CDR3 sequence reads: CASSQQGGGQETQYF. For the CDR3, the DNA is TGTGCCAGCAGCCAACAGGGCGGGGGCCAAGAGACCCAGTACTTC.

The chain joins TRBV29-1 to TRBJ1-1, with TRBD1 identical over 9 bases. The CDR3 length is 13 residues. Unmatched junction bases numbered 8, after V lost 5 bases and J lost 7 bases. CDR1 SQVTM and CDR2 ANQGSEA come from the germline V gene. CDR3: CSVLPNRGREAFF. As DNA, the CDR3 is TGCAGCGTTTTACCCAACAGGGGGCGTGAAGCTTTCTTT.

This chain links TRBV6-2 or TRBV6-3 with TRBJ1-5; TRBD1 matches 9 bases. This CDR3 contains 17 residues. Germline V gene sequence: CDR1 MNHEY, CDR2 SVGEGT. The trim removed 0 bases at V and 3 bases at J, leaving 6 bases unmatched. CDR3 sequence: CASSYSPDRGANQPQHF. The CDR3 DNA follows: TGTGCCAGCAGTTACTCGCCGGACAGGGGAGCCAATCAGCCCCAGCATTTT.

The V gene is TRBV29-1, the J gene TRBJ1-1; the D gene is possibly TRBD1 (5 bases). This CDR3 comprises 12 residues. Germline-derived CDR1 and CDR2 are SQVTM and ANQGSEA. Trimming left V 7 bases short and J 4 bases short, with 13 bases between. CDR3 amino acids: CSALTVVTEAFF. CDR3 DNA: TGCAGCGCCTTGACAGTAGTCACTGAAGCTTTCTTT.

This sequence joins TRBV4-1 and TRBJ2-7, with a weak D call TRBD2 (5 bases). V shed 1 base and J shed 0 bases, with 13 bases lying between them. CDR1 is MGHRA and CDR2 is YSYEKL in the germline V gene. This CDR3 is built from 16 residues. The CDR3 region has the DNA TGCGCCAGCAGCCAAGGGATGGAGGCAAGCTCCTACGAGCAGTACTTC. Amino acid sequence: CASSQGMEASSYEQYF.

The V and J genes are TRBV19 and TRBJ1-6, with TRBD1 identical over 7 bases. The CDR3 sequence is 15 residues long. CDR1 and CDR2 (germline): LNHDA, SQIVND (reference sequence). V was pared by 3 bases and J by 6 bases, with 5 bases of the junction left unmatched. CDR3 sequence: CASSIRDSFNSPLHF. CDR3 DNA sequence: TGTGCCAGTAGTATCCGGGACAGTTTTAATTCACCCCTCCACTTT. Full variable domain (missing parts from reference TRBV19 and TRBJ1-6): DGGITQSPKYLFRKEGQNVTLSCEQNLNHDAMYWYRQDPGQGLRLIYYSQIVNDFQKGDIAEGYSVSREKKESFPLTVTSAQKNPTAFYLCASSIRDSFNSPLHFGNGTRLTVT.